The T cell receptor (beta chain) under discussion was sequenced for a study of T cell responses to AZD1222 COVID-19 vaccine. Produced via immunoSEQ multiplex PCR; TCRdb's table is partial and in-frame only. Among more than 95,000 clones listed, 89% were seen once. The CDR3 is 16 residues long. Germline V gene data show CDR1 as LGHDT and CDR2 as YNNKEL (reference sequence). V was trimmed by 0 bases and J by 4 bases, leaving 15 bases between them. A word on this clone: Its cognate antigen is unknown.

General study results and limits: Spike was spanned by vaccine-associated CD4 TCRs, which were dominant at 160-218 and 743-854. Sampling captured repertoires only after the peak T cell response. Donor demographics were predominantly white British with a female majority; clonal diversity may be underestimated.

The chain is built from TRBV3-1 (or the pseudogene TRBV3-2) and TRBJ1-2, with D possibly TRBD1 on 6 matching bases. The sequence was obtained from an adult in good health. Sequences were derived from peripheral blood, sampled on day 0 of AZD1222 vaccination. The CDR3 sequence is CASSQDLGGAGYGYTF. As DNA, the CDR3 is TGTGCCAGCAGCCAAGATCTCGGGGGGGCAGGCTATGGCTACACCTTC.